This T cell receptor (beta chain) emerged from a study of blood T cell repertoires in COVID-19. Study-wide background: COVID-19 samples from acute and convalescent phases originated in the United States, Italy and Spain.

The table came from immunoSEQ multiplex PCR; TCRdb's copy has only in-frame clones and leaves some out. In the table there are nearly 80,000 clones, about 85% of which are singletons. The specimen was peripheral blood. This clonotype was sampled from a man aged 55 to 69 with active or convalescent COVID-19.

The DNA of the CDR3 is TGTGCCAGCACTAGGACAGCGATCTATGGCTACACCTTC. Protein: CASTRTAIYGYTF. The rearrangement uses TRBV2 and TRBJ1-2; maybe TRBD1 (6 bases). The CDR3 has 13 amino acids. The germline V gene has CDR1 SNHLY and CDR2 FYNNEI. V was trimmed by 7 bases and J by 4 bases, leaving 13 bases between them. Filled out from reference TRBV2 and TRBJ1-2, the complete variable domain reads EPEVTQTPSHQVTQMGQEVILRCVPISNHLYFYWYRQILGQKVEFLVSFYNNEISEKSEIFDDQFSVERPDGSNFTLKIRSTKLEDSAMYFCASTRTAIYGYTFGSGTRLTVV.